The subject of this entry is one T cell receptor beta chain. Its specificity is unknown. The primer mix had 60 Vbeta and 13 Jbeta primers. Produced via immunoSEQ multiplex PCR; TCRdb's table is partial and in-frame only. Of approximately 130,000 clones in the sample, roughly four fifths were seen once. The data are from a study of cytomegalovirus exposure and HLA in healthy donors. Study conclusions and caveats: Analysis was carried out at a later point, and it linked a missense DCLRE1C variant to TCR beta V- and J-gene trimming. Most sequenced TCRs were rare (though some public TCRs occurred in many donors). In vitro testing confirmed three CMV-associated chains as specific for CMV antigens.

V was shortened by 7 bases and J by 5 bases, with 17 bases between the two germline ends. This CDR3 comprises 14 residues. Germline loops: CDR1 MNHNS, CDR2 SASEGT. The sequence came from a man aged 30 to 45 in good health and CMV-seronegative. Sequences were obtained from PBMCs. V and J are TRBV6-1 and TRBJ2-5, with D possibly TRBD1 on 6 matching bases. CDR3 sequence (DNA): TGTGCCAGCAAATCCGTGGGCCAGGGGGAGACCCAGTACTTC. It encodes CASKSVGQGETQYF.